Included here is one T cell receptor beta chain sequence, with context. Its antigen is unknown. This record comes from a study of CXCR3-negative and CXCR3-positive naive CD8 T cells. Notes on the study in general: Researchers report that CXCR3-positive naive cells carry more hydrophobic TRB CDR3s than CXCR3-negative naive cells. Memory cells showed distinct TRBV-TRBJ patterns, while the two naive subsets matched.

Via 5' RACE with UMI labels, TRB cDNA libraries were prepared. TCRdb re-called the 5' RACE reads, yielding one record per CDR3 amino acid sequence without DNA. Its clone listing holds approximately 130,000 distinct CDR3 sequences. Germline CDR1 SEHNR, CDR2 FQNEAQ (reference sequence). The CDR3 has 11 residues. The receptor was isolated from a human donor in good health. Some clones in this sample may be carry-over from other donors' samples. Sequenced input: naive CXCR3+ CD8+ T cells from blood. Subset given: CD45RO-CCR7+CD27+CD95- naive CD8+ T cells expressing CXCR3 (TNR3+). V is TRBV7-9 and J is TRBJ2-1. CDR3 sequence: CASSRNNEQFF.